One sample yielded the 5 T cell receptor beta chains listed below, sequenced in a study of OX40 agonist ivuxolimab in advanced cancers. The library was generated by the immunoSEQ multiplex PCR assay. This is the immuneACCESS table as TCRdb keeps it, with only in-frame sequences that have V and J called. A part of the clones is gone; compared with another copy, unresolved V genes explain less than half, and the rest is unexplained. Counted in this sample were 35,000 or so clones; 84% of them appeared once. Together, the top ten hold over 15% of the sample. Source: CD4+ or CD8+ T cells sorted from blood, taken in a trial of the OX40 agonist ivuxolimab. Every receptor here comes from an adult with an advanced solid tumor such as melanoma, head and neck, liver or kidney cancer.

The chain recombines TRBV28 with TRBJ1-2, with D perhaps matching TRBD1 (5 bases). Germline CDR1 MDHEN, CDR2 SYDVKM. There are 11 residues in the CDR3. Trimming removed 11 bases from V and 3 bases from J, with 10 bases in between. The CDR3 sequence is CAVGDDYGYTF. The CDR3 DNA reads TGTGCCGTCGGGGACGACTATGGCTACACCTTC.

This clone was recorded at least ten times. This chain uses TRBV11-3 with TRBJ2-3; TRBD2 matches 8 bases. The CDR3 contains 16 residues. After removal of 6 bases from V and 3 bases from J, the junction contained 11 bases not matched to a gene. The germline V gene encodes CDR1 SGHNT and CDR2 YENEEA. The CDR3 reads CASSSPTAGETDTQYF. The CDR3 nucleotides are TGTGCCAGCAGTTCCCCCACAGCGGGAGAAACAGATACGCAGTATTTT.

J is TRBJ1-2 and V is TRBV6-1; D not resolved. V dropped 3 bases and J dropped 7 bases, with 18 bases sitting between them. Germline lookup yields CDR1 MNHNS and CDR2 SASEGT. The CDR3 length is 15 residues. CDR3 coding DNA: TGTGCCAGCAGTGACACCCCCCAAGCCGGGAGTGGCTACACCTTC. Translation: CASSDTPQAGSGYTF.

This clone was observed a single time. J is TRBJ2-5 and V is TRBV28, with 9 bases that match TRBD2. Germline CDR1 and CDR2: MDHEN and SYDVKM. CDR3 length: 14 amino acids. V gave up 10 bases and J gave up 5 bases; unmatched junction bases: 11. The chain's CDR3 is CATVLAGRQETQYF. The CDR3 DNA follows: TGTGCCACCGTACTAGCGGGCCGCCAGGAGACCCAGTACTTC. Full variable domain (rest looked up from reference TRBV28 and TRBJ2-5): DVKVTQSSRYLVKRTGEKVFLECVQDMDHENMFWYRQDPGLGLRLIYFSYDVKMKEKGDIPEGYSVSREKKERFSLILESASTNQTSMYLCATVLAGRQETQYFGPGTRLLVL.

The chain couples TRBV6-1 to TRBJ1-1, with no clear D. There are 15 residues in the CDR3. Per the germline V gene, CDR1 is MNHNS and CDR2 is SASEGT. V was trimmed by 1 base and J by 1 base, leaving 10 bases between them. The chain's CDR3 is CASSEVGAENTEAFF. CDR3 nucleotides: TGTGCCAGCAGTGAAGTGGGAGCCGAGAACACTGAAGCTTTCTTT.